There are a few counts of the clone carrying this T cell receptor beta chain. This entry belongs to a study of regulatory T cells in long-lasting Graves disease. Overall study: For a period under 3 months, newly diagnosed Graves' patients had taken antithyroid drugs.

Described time point: newly diagnosed GD, antithyroid drugs for less than 3 months. There was RNA extracted from PBMCs, and the TCR library was made from it. The CDR3 sequence is 14 residues long. The ends were cut back, 0 bases at V and 3 bases at J, with 9 bases in the middle. Germline loops: CDR1 LNHNV, CDR2 YYDKDF (reference sequence). Arm-PCR of CDR3 regions and iRepertoire HTBI primers were the basis on which TCR beta libraries were built. TCRdb re-called the multiplex PCR reads with MiXCR, one entry per CDR3 protein. The sample has roughly 440,000 distinct CDR3 sequences, 16% seen once. This sample also belongs to another study, concerning T cells in Graves' hyperthyroidism and ophthalmopathy. That source adds: HTBI primers drove first-round RT-PCR of the TCR CDR3. A model of 13 V-J pairs discriminated ophthalmopathy from stable hyperthyroidism.

The gene calls are TRBV15 and TRBJ2-7; D call uncertain. The sequencing here drew on peripheral blood mononuclear cells (PBMCs), taken at new diagnosis, from a patient treated with antithyroid drugs. This clonotype was sampled from a woman younger than 30 with Graves disease. CDR3 amino acids: CATSRDKEHYEQYF. In nucleotides, the CDR3 is TGTGCCACCAGCAGAGATAAAGAACACTACGAGCAGTACTTC.